This T cell receptor (beta chain) was captured in a study of blood T cell repertoires in COVID-19 (dated by TCRdb to between 2020 and 2021). A note on the overall study: Collaborator samples came from the United States, Italy and Spain and covered acute and convalescent phases of COVID-19. Sample metadata almost always included a de-identified subject ID, COVID-19 status, age in years and sex. Where available, HLA class I and class II types were taken from metadata supplied by the sample provider and were not determined by assay-based typing. The dataset comprised deeply sampled blood TCRbeta repertoires from subjects exposed to, actively infected with, or recovered from COVID-19. A freely available public database, intended as a resource for researchers studying the immune response to SARS-CoV-2, is where the repertoires were released. Samples were obtained from the ongoing ImmuneRACE study (first 160 participants) and from over a thousand subjects provided by 6 global collaborators. The prospective study material was composed of cDNA or gDNA derived from T cells, B-cell-depleted T cells, or PBMCs.

The immunoSEQ Assay, a bias-controlled multiplex PCR, was used to amplify TCRbeta CDR3 regions from genomic DNA. The study's own analysis went as follows. The number of nucleated cells in each sample was estimated from the amplification of reference gene primers within the assay. Sequence reads were collapsed and filtered to measure the absolute abundance of every unique TCRbeta CDR3 rearrangement. For each sample, productive Simpson clonality was calculated by taking the square root of Simpson's diversity index across productive rearrangements. Not all clones reach the TCRdb copy of this immuneACCESS table, which keeps in-frame sequences only. Checked studies attribute under half of the gap to unresolved V genes and leave the rest unexplained. The V and J calls and clone size were taken over from that table, and D and trimming were inferred from the DNA. For this sample there are about 200,000 clones; 80% to 85% appear just once. Jointly, the top ten make up 27% of the sample.

Notes on this clone: Its antigen remains undetermined. Base qualities are missing; no much larger clone stands one base away.

Collaborating institutions collected whole blood in K2EDTA tubes following their own protocols. Collaborator samples were shipped for TCRbeta analysis as frozen whole blood, isolated PBMCs, or DNA extracted from either sample type. Here is what the overall study found, with its caveats: Clinical and demographic metadata were provided uncurated, with the amount varying by source and participant.

The V end loses 3 bases and the J end loses 0 bases, and a stretch of 9 bases separates them. The germline V gene (reference sequence) supplies CDR1 DFQATT and CDR2 SNEGSKA. The CDR3, cysteine through phenylalanine, is 14 amino acids long. Only CDR3 DNA is held: 42 bases, read in frame from base 1. The chain is assembled from TRBV20-1 and TRBJ1-5, with the identity of the D gene unclear. This receptor was identified in a man aged 40-50 years with acute or convalescent COVID-19. Sequenced sample: peripheral blood. For the CDR3, the sequence is CSASRSYSNQPQHF. In nucleotide form, the sequence is TGCAGTGCTAGTCGCAGTTATAGCAATCAGCCCCAGCATTTT.